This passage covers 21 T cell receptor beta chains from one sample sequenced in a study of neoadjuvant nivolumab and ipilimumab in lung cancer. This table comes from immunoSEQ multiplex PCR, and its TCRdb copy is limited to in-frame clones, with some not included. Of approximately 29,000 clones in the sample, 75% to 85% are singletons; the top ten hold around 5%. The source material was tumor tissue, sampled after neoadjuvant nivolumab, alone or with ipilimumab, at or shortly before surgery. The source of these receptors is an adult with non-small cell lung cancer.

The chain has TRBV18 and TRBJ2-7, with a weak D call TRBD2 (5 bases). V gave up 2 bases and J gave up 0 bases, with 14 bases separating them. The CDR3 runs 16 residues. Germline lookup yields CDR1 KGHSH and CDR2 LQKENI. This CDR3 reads CASSPIHSLASYEQYF. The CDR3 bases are TGTGCCAGCTCACCAATCCACAGCCTAGCCTCCTACGAGCAGTACTTC.

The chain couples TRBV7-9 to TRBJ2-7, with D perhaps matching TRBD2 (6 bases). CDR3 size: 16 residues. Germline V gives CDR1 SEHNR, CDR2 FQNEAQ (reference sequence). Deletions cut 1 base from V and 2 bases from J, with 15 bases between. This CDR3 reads CASSLGGAGQAYEQYF. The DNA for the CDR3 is TGTGCCAGCAGCTTAGGTGGAGCGGGTCAAGCCTACGAGCAGTACTTC.

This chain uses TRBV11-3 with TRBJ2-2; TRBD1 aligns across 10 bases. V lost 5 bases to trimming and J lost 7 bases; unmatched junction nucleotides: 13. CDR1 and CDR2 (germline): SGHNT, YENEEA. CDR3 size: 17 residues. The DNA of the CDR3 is TGTGCCAGCAGCGCGGGCGGACAGGGGGAACCTTTCGGGGAGCTGTTTTTT. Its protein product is CASSAGGQGEPFGELFF. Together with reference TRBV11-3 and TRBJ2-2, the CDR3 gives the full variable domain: EAGVVQSPRYKIIEKKQPVAFWCNPISGHNTLYWYLQNLGQGPELLIRYENEEAVDDSQLPKDRFSAERLKGVDSTLKIQPAELGDSAVYLCASSAGGQGEPFGELFFGEGSRLTVL.

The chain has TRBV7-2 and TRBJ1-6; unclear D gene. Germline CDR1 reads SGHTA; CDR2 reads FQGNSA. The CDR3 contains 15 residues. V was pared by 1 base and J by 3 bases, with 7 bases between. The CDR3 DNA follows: TGTGCCAGCAGCTTAGGGGAGGGCTATAATTCACCCCTCCACTTT. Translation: CASSLGEGYNSPLHF.

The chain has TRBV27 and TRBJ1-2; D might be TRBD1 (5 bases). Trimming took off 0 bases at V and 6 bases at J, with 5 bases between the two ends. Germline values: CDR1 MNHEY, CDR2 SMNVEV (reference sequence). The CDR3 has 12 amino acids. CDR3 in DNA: TGTGCCAGCAGTTTATCGGGGGATGGCTACACCTTC. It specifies CASSLSGDGYTF.

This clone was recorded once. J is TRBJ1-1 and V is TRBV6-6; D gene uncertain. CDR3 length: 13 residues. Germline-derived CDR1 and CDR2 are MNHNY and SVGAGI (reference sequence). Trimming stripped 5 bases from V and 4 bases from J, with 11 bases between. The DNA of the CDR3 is TGTGCCAGCAGTAAGGACCTCGGCACTGAAGCTTTCTTT. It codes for CASSKDLGTEAFF.

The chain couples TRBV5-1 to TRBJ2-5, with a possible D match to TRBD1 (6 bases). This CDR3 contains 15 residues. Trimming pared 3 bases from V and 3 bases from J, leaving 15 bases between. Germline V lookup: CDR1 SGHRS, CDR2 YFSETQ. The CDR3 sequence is CASSSLKDREETQYF. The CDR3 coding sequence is TGCGCCAGCAGCTCCCTAAAGGACAGAGAAGAGACCCAGTACTTC.

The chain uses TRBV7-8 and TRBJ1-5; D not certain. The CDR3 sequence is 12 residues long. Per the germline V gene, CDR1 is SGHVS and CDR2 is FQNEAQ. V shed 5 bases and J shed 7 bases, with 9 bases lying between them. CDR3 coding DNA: TGTGCCAGCAGCGGAGGAGGGCAGCCCCAGCATTTT. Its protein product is CASSGGGQPQHF.

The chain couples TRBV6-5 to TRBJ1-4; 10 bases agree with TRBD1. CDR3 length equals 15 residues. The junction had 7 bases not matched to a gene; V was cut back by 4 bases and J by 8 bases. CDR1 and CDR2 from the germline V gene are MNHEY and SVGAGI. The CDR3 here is CASSSPGQGTEKLFF. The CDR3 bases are TGTGCCAGCAGTTCCCCGGGACAGGGGACGGAAAAACTGTTTTTT.

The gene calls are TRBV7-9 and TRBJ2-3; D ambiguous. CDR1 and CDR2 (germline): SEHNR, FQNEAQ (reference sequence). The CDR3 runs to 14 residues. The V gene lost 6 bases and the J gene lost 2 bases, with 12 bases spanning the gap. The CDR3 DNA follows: TGTGCCAGCAGGGAACAACGGAACACAGATACGCAGTATTTT. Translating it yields CASREQRNTDTQYF. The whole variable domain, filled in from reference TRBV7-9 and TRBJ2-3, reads DTGVSQNPRHKITKRGQNVTFRCDPISEHNRLYWYRQTLGQGPEFLTYFQNEAQLEKSRLLSDRFSAERPKGSFSTLEIQRTEQGDSAMYLCASREQRNTDTQYFGPGTRLTVL.

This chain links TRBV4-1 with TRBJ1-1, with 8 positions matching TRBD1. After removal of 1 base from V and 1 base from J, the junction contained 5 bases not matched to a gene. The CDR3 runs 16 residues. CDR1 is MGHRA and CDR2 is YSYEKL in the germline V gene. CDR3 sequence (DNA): TGCGCCAGCAGCCAAGGTGACAGGGGACGGAACACTGAAGCTTTCTTT. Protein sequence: CASSQGDRGRNTEAFF.

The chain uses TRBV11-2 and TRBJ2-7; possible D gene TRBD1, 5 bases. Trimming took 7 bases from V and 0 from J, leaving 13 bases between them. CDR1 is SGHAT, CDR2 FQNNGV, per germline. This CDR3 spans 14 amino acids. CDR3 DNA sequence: TGTGCCAGCACCACAGGATTTAGCTCCTACGAGCAGTACTTC. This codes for CASTTGFSSYEQYF.

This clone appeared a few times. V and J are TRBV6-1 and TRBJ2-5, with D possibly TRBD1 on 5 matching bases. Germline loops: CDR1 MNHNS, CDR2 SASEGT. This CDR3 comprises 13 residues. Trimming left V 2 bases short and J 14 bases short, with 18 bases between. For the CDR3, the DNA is TGTGCCAGCAGTGAATCAATGGAACAGGCCCGATACTTC. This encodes CASSESMEQARYF.

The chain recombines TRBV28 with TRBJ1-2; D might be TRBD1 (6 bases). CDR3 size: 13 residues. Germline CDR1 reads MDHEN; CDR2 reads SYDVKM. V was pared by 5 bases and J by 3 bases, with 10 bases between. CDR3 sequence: CASSQGLDYGYTF. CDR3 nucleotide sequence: TGTGCCAGCAGTCAGGGGCTCGACTATGGCTACACCTTC.

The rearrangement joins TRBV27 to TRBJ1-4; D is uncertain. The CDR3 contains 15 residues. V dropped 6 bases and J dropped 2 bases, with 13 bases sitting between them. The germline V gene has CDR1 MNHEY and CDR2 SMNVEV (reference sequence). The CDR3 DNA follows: TGTGCCAGCAGCCCCCAAGTGACGACTAATGAAAAACTGTTTTTT. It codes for CASSPQVTTNEKLFF.

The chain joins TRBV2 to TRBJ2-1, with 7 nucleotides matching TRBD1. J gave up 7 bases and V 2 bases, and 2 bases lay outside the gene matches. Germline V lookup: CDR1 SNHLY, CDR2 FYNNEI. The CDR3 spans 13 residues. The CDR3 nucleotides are TGTGCCAGCAGTGAACAGGACAGGAATGAGCAGTTCTTC. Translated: CASSEQDRNEQFF.

CDR3 coding DNA: TGTGCCTGGAGTGAGGGGACCAATAATGAGCAGTTCTTC. Translation: CAWSEGTNNEQFF. The chain recombines TRBV30 with TRBJ2-1; the D gene could be TRBD1 or TRBD2 (5 bases each). CDR3 length: 13 amino acids. Per germline, CDR1 GTSNPN and CDR2 SVGIG (reference sequence). The V end lost 1 base, the J end lost 7 bases, and 11 bases lay between the germline ends.

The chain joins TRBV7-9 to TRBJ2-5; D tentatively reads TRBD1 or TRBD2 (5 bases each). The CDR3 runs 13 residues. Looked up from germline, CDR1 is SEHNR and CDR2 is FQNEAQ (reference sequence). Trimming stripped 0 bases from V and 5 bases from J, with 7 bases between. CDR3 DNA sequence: TGTGCCAGCAGCTTAGCGGGGGTTGAGACCCAGTACTTC. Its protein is CASSLAGVETQYF.

This CDR3 is CASSAYYYTF. In DNA form, the CDR3 reads TGTGCCAGCAGTGCCTATTATTACACCTTC. The chain couples TRBV2 to TRBJ1-2; D ambiguous. There are 10 residues in the CDR3. Trimming stripped 4 bases from V and 11 bases from J, with 8 bases between. CDR1 is SNHLY, CDR2 FYNNEI, per germline.

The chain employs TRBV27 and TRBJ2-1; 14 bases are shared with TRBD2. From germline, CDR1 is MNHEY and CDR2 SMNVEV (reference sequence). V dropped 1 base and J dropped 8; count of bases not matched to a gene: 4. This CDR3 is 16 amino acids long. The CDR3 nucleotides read TGTGCCAGCAGTTTATGGACTAGCGGGGGGCTCGATGAGCAGTTCTTC. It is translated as CASSLWTSGGLDEQFF.

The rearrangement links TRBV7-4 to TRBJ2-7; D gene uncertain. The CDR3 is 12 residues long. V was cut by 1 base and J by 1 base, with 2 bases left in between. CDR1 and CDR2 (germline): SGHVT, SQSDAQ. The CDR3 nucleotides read TGTGCCAGCAGCTTAGGGTCCTACGAGCAGTACTTC. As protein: CASSLGSYEQYF.